This TCR beta chain appears in the sequencing data of a study of shared clonotypes between healthy human individuals. Clones were read by immunoSEQ multiplex PCR, and TCRdb kept only the in-frame ones, dropping some. The table includes 2 million to 2.5 million clones, around 93% detected once. Germline CDR1 is MNHEY and CDR2 is SVGAGI. The CDR3 has 14 residues. V shed 0 bases and J 5 bases; nucleotides not matched to a gene: 3. This receptor was identified in a man aged 18 to 29 in good health. Some clones in this sample may be carry-over from other donors' samples. The sample consisted of naive CD4+ T cells from PBMCs. As to subset: CD45RA+ positively selected. The chain links TRBV6-5 to TRBJ2-7; 8 bases align to TRBD2. The CDR3 loop is CASSYSGTSHEQYF. CDR3 nucleotide sequence: TGTGCCAGCAGTTACTCCGGGACTAGTCACGAGCAGTACTTC.